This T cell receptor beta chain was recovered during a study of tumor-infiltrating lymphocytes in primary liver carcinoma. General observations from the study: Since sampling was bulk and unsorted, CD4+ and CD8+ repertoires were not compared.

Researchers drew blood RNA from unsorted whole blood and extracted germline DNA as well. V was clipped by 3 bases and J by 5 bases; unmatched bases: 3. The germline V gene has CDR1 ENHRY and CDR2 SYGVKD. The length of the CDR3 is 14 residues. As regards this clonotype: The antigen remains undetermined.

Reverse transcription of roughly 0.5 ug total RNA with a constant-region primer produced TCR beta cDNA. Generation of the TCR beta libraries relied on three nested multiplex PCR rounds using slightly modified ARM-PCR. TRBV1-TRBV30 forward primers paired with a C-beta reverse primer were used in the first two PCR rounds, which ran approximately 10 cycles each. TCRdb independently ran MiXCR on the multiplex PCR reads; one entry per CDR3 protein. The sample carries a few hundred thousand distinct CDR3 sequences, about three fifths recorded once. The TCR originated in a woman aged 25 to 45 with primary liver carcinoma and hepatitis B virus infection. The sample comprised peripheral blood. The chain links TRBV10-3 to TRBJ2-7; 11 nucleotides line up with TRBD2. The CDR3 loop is CAISELAGDDEQYF. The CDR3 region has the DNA TGTGCCATCAGTGAACTAGCGGGAGATGACGAGCAGTACTTC.